The 9 T cell receptor beta chains below all came from one sample that was sequenced in a study of vaccination effects on CD4 cells after COVID-19. Their cognate antigens are unknown. Sequencing in the ViraFEST assay came after antigen-specific CD4+ T cells had been expanded with viral peptide pools, which were used to stimulate PBMC. The culture ran for around ten days before CD4+ T cells were isolated. Negative nucleocapsid antibody tests before and after vaccination confirmed no previous SARS-CoV-2 infection. Here immunoSEQ multiplex PCR was the method, and the copy in TCRdb shows in-frame clones only, minus some. The table records around 63,000 clones, less than 80% of them present only once. The starting material was CD4+ T cells from PBMCs cultured with HCoV-OC43 spike peptides, obtained before COVID-19 vaccination. Subset described: HCoV-OC43 spike overlapping peptide pool stimulation. These receptors were taken from a human donor who received a COVID-19 vaccine.

The V and J genes are TRBV2 and TRBJ1-5, with 7 bases fitting TRBD1. The length of the CDR3 is 15 residues. Germline V gene data show CDR1 as SNHLY and CDR2 as FYNNEI. With V trimmed by 2 bases and J by 6 bases, 7 bases remained unmatched. CDR3 DNA: TGTGCCAGCAGTGAACTTACAGGGGCAGGTCAGCCCCAGCATTTT. Translating gives CASSELTGAGQPQHF.

The V gene is TRBV18, the J gene TRBJ2-3; a possible D gene is TRBD2 (7 bases). V lost 1 base and J 1 base, leaving 15 bases between the germline ends. CDR1 and CDR2 from the germline V gene are KGHSH and LQKENI. CDR3 length: 17 amino acids. CDR3 bases: TGTGCCAGCTCACCACGAGGAGGCGGGGGCCGCACAGATACGCAGTATTTT. The encoded protein is CASSPRGGGGRTDTQYF.

There are a few counts of this clone. This rearrangement joins TRBV3-1 (or the pseudogene TRBV3-2) to TRBJ1-4; D remains ambiguous. The germline gives CDR1 LGHDT, CDR2 YNNKEL (reference sequence). This CDR3 is built from 14 residues. V was cut by 6 bases and J by 4 bases, with 12 bases left in between. The CDR3 sequence is CASRGPTINEKLFF. The CDR3 coding sequence is TGTGCCAGCAGAGGACCGACTATTAATGAAAAACTGTTTTTT.

V usage is TRBV6-5 and J usage is TRBJ1-1; TRBD1 aligns across 10 bases. V lost 6 bases to trimming and J lost 4 bases; unmatched junction nucleotides: 8. The length of the CDR3 is 15 residues. In germline, CDR1 is MNHEY, CDR2 SVGAGI. The chain's CDR3 is CASSWTGGESTEAFF. The CDR3 nucleotides are TGTGCCAGCAGCTGGACAGGGGGGGAGAGCACTGAAGCTTTCTTT.

The table lists this clone with a few counts. CDR3 amino acids: CASSRNNQGLAPNEQFF. CDR3 bases: TGTGCCAGCAGCCGGAACAACCAGGGACTCGCCCCCAATGAGCAGTTCTTC. This chain uses TRBV7-3 with TRBJ2-1; perhaps TRBD2 as D (6 bases). Germline CDR1 and CDR2: SGHTA and FQGTGA. CDR3 size: 17 residues. Trimming cost V 5 bases and J 6 bases, with 23 bases left between them.

This clone appeared once. The chain recombines TRBV24-1 with TRBJ2-1; D not certain. Germline V gene data show CDR1 as KGHDR and CDR2 as SFDVKD. Trimming removed 9 bases from V and 2 bases from J, with 10 bases in between. The CDR3 runs 13 residues. Here the CDR3 reads CATARPPYNEQFF. In DNA, the CDR3 is TGTGCCACCGCTCGACCCCCCTACAATGAGCAGTTCTTC.

V and J are TRBV21-1 and TRBJ2-1. TRBV21-1 is given as a pseudogene. CDR3 length: 16 residues. For the CDR3, the DNA is TGTGCCAGCAGCAAAGGGGGTCTGAGCTCCTACAATGAGCAGTTCTTC. Its translation: CASSKGGLSSYNEQFF.

In its sample, this clone was seen once. The chain carries TRBV7-2 and TRBJ1-4; TRBD1 aligns across 7 bases. V shed 5 bases, J shed 2 bases, and the junction held 5 bases outside the gene matches. The CDR3 loop spans 15 amino acids. CDR1 and CDR2 from the germline V gene are SGHTA and FQGNSA. This CDR3 is CASSPQTGTNEKLFF. In DNA form, the CDR3 reads TGTGCCAGCAGCCCGCAGACAGGGACTAATGAAAAACTGTTTTTT. Filled out from reference TRBV7-2 and TRBJ1-4, the complete variable domain reads GAGVSQSPSNKVTEKGKDVELRCDPISGHTALYWYRQSLGQGLEFLIYFQGNSAPDKSGLPSDRFSAERTGGSVSTLTIQRTQQEDSAVYLCASSPQTGTNEKLFFGSGTQLSVL.

The CDR3 nucleotides read TGCGCCAGCAGCTTGGCACCGGGAATGAACACTGAAGCTTTCTTT. Amino acid sequence: CASSLAPGMNTEAFF. The rearrangement uses TRBV5-1 and TRBJ1-1, with D unresolved. Germline loops: CDR1 SGHRS, CDR2 YFSETQ. V dropped 0 bases and J dropped 0 bases, with 9 bases sitting between them. The CDR3 contains 15 residues.